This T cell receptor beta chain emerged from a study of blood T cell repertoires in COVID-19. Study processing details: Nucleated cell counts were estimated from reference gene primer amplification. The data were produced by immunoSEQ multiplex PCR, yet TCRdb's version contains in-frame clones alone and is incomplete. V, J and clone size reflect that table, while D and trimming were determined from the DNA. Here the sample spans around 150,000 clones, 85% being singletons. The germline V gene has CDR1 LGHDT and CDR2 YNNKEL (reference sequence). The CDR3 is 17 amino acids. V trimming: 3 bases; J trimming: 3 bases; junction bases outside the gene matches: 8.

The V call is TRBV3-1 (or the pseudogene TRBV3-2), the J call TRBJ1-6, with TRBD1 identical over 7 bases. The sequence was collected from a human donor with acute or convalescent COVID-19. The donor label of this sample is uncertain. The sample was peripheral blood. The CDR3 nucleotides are TGTGCCAGCAGCCATGAACCCGGGACAGTCTATAATTCACCCCTCCACTTT. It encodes CASSHEPGTVYNSPLHF.